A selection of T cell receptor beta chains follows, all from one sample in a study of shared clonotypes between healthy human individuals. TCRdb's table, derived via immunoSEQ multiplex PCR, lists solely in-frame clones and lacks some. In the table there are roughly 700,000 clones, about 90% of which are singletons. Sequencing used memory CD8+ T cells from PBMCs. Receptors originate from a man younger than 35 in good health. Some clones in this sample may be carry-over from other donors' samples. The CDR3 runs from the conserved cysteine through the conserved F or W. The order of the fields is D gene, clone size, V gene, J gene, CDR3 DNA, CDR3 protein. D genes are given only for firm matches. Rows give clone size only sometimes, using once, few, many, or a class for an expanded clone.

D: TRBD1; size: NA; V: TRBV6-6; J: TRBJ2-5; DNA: TGTGCCAGCAGTCAACAGGGGGAGACCCAGTACTTC; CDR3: CASSQQGETQYF
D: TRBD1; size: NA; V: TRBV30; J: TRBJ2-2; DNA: TGTGCCTGGAGTCCCCTGGGACAGGGCCTGGCCGGGGAGCTGTTTTTT; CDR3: CAWSPLGQGLAGELFF
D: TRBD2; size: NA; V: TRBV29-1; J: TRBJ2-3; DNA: TGCAGCGTTGAATACCCTCTCCTAGCGGGAGGGCGAGATACGCAGTATTTT; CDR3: CSVEYPLLAGGRDTQYF
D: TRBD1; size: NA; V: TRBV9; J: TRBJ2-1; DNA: TGTGCCAGCAGCGTATGGGGCAGGGGGCGCGATGAGCAGTTCTTC; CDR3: CASSVWGRGRDEQFF
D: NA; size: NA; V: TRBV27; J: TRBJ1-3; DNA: TGTGCCAGCAGTCCCCGGAGCCCCGGGGGAAACACCATATATTTT; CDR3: CASSPRSPGGNTIYF
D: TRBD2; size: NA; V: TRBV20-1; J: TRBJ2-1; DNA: TGCAGTGCTAAGGCGGGAGGGCGGGAGTTCTTC; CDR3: CSAKAGGREFF
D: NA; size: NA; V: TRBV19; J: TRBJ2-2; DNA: TGTGCCAGTATGGACATGGACCTAAACGCGAACACCGGGGAGCTGTTTTTT; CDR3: CASMDMDLNANTGELFF
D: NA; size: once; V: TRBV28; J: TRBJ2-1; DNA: TGTGCCAGCAGTTTATGGGGACGTACCTCCTACAATGAGCAGTTCTTC; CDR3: CASSLWGRTSYNEQFF
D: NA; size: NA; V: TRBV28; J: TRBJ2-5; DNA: TGTGCCAGCACCTCAGGGGGGGGCGGGGAGACCCAGTACTTC; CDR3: CASTSGGGGETQYF
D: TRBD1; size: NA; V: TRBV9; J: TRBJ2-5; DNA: TGTGCCAGCAGCGTAGTGGGGACAGGGTCCCCCAAGACCCAGTACTTC; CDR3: CASSVVGTGSPKTQYF
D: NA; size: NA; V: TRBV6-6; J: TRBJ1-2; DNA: TGTGCCACCCAAGGGAGGGACTATGGCTACACCTTC; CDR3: CATQGRDYGYTF
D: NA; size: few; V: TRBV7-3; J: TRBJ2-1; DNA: TGTGCCAGCAGTAAATCCGGGAGTTCAAATGAGCAGTTCTTC; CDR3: CASSKSGSSNEQFF
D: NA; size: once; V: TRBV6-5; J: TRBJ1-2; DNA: TGTGCCAGCAGTTACGGGTCACTCGGTGGTAACTATGGCTACACCTTC; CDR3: CASSYGSLGGNYGYTF
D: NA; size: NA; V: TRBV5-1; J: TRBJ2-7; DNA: TGCGCCAGCAGCTTGGTTGGACAGCCCGACTACGAGCAGTACTTC; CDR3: CASSLVGQPDYEQYF
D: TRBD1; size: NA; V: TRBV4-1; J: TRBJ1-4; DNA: TGCGCCAGCAGCCGAGGGGGGGGACAGGGAAATGAAAAACTGTTTTTT; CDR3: CASSRGGGQGNEKLFF
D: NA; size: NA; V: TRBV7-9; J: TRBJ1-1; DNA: TGTGCCAGCAGCTGGGCCCTTGACACTGAAGCTTTCTTT; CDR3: CASSWALDTEAFF
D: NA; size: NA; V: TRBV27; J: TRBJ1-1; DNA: TGTGCCAGCAGTCCCTTGATGAACACTGAAGCTTTCTTT; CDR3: CASSPLMNTEAFF
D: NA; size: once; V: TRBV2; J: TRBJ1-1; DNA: TGTGCCAGCAGTGCTAAAGAGAACACTGAAGCTTTCTTT; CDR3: CASSAKENTEAFF
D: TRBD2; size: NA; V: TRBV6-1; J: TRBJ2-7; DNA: TGTGCCAGCAGAGAAGCGGGAGGAGATGGTTACGAGCAGTACTTC; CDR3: CASREAGGDGYEQYF
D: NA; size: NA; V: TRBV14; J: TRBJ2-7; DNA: TGTGCCAGCAGCCAAGATCTTGCAGGGGTCATCGACGAGCAGTACTTC; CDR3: CASSQDLAGVIDEQYF
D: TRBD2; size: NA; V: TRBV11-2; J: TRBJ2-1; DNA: TGTGCCAGCAGCCCCGGACTAGCGGCAAACAATGAGCAGTTCTTC; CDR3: CASSPGLAANNEQFF
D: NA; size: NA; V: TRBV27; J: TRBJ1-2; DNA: TGTGCCAGCAGTTTATCGGGGGGAGGCTATGGCTACACCTTC; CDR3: CASSLSGGGYGYTF
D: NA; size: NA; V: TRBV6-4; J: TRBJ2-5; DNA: TGTGCCAGCAGGTCGGACGAAGAGACCCAGTACTTC; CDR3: CASRSDEETQYF
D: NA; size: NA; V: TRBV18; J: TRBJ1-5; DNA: TGTGCCAGCTCCACCACGAGGGCCAATCAGCCCCAGCATTTT; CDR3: CASSTTRANQPQHF
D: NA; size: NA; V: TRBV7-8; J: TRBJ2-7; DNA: TGTGCCAGCAGCTCTAAGGCTAGCGTATACTACGAGCAGTACTTC; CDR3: CASSSKASVYYEQYF
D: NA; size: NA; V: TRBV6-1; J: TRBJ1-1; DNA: TGTGCCAGCGTCAGGGGAAGTACTGAAGCTTTCTTT; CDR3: CASVRGSTEAFF
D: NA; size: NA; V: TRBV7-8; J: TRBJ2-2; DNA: TGTGCCAGCAGCTTAGAATTGTCTTTCGCGAACACCGGGGAGCTGTTTTTT; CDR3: CASSLELSFANTGELFF
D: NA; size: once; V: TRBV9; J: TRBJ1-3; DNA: TGTGCCAGCAGCCCGGGCTGGACTGGAAACACCATATATTTT; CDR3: CASSPGWTGNTIYF
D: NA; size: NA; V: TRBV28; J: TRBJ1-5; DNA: TGTGCCAGCGAGCTTGGGATAACAGGCGATCAGCCCCAGCATTTT; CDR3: CASELGITGDQPQHF